The present TCR beta chain was sequenced within a study of cytomegalovirus exposure and HLA in healthy donors. Study details: Earlier sequencing of 150 million to 200 million T cells yielded 100 million to 140 million unique TCR beta sequences.

Trimming shortened V by 5 bases and J by 4 bases, and 12 bases separated the two germline ends. This CDR3 has 13 residues. In germline, CDR1 is GTSNPN, CDR2 SVGIG (reference sequence). Vbeta (60) and Jbeta (13) primers were used in the PCR. Data came from immunoSEQ multiplex PCR; TCRdb stores just in-frame clones and leaves some out. The sample holds about 88,000 clones; 55% to 75% are singletons and the top ten take approximately 2.9%. Regarding this clone: Its antigen remains unknown.

Study conclusions and caveats: Among TCR beta chains of equal frequency, HLA-associated ones were more clonally expanded in a later analysis. There were reportedly fewer N-insertions in an Asian-associated ancestry cluster than the roughly 610-donor mean, in a later analysis. Cytomegalovirus-associated TCR beta chains were listed, numbering 150 to 200.

The receptor was derived from a man aged 45 to 65 in good health and CMV-seronegative. Sample: PBMCs. The chain uses TRBV30 and TRBJ1-3; a possible D gene is TRBD1 (6 bases). The CDR3, as DNA: TGTGCCTGGCAGACAGGCGGGGGAAACACCATATATTTT. This sequence encodes CAWQTGGGNTIYF.